This T cell receptor beta chain was sequenced during a study of human T cells and chemical hapten exposure. The CDR3 runs 12 residues. Per the germline V gene, CDR1 is DFQATT and CDR2 is SNEGSKA (reference sequence). V trimming: 5 bases; J trimming: 2 bases; junction bases outside the gene matches: 2. TCRdb re-called the RACE reads through MiXCR, storing one row per CDR3 protein. The table lists 210,000 or so distinct CDR3 sequences, 24% of them singletons. The time point here: patch test 3, about 24 weeks after DPC sensitization. Specified treatment: therapeutic diphenylcyclopropenone sensitization with weekly scalp DPC. This clonotype has a handful of counts.

This chain joins TRBV20-1 and TRBJ2-7; 8 bases line up with TRBD2. This receptor was identified in a woman in her forties with alopecia areata. Some clones in this sample may be carry-over from other donors' samples. This specimen was whole blood, taken in connection with sensitization to the hapten diphenylcyclopropenone (DPC). The CDR3 region is CSAQGLAYEQYF. The DNA for the CDR3 is TGCAGTGCTCAGGGACTAGCCTACGAGCAGTACTTC.